This passage covers 27 T cell receptor beta chains from one sample sequenced in a study of cytomegalovirus exposure and HLA in healthy donors. The PCR employed 60 Vbeta primers together with 13 Jbeta primers. This table comes from immunoSEQ multiplex PCR, and its TCRdb copy is limited to in-frame clones, with some not included. Here the sample spans 100,000 to 150,000 clones, 65% to 90% being singletons. Input material: PBMCs. These receptors were collected from a man between 18 and 29 years old in good health and CMV-seronegative.

V and J are TRBV5-4 and TRBJ1-1; a possible D gene is TRBD1 (6 bases). Germline V CDR1 and CDR2: SGHNT, YYREEE (reference sequence). The CDR3 has 14 amino acids. V lost 4 bases, J lost 0 bases, and 10 bases lay in between. Here the CDR3 DNA reads TGTGCCAGCAGCGGCGGACAGATGAACACTGAAGCTTTCTTT. It translates to CASSGGQMNTEAFF.

V usage is TRBV9 and J usage is TRBJ1-2; no definite D call. V lost 0 bases, J lost 2 bases, and 17 bases lay in between. The CDR3 sequence is 17 residues long. Germline CDR1 SGDLS, CDR2 YYNGEE. In nucleotides, the CDR3 is TGTGCCAGCAGCGTAGGGCAGGCACCCCGCGGGAACTATGGCTACACCTTC. Protein sequence: CASSVGQAPRGNYGYTF.

The J gene is TRBJ2-4, the V gene TRBV7-2; 7 bases line up with TRBD1. The CDR3 contains 14 residues. J gave up 2 bases and V 4 bases, and 2 bases lay outside the gene matches. Per the germline V gene, CDR1 is SGHTA and CDR2 is FQGNSA. The CDR3 nucleotides read TGTGCCAGCAGCTGGGGACAGTCCAAAAACATTCAGTACTTC. Translating it yields CASSWGQSKNIQYF.

The genes are TRBV6-1 and TRBJ2-6; a weak D match, TRBD1 (6 bases). Per germline, CDR1 MNHNS and CDR2 SASEGT. The V gene lost 4 bases and the J gene lost 1 base, with 11 bases spanning the gap. The CDR3 covers 16 residues. This CDR3 is CASSGETGSGANVLTF. CDR3 DNA: TGTGCCAGCAGTGGAGAAACAGGGTCTGGGGCCAACGTCCTGACTTTC.

The chain employs TRBV5-1 and TRBJ2-7; 7 bases line up with TRBD1. V shed 2 bases, J shed 0 bases, and the junction held 11 bases outside the gene matches. Looked up from germline, CDR1 is SGHRS and CDR2 is YFSETQ. The CDR3 has 17 residues. In DNA form, the CDR3 reads TGCGCCAGCAGCTTAGTAACAGGGGCCGCTACCTCCTACGAGCAGTACTTC. Protein product: CASSLVTGAATSYEQYF.

The rearrangement links TRBV25-1 to TRBJ1-2, with 7 bases aligning to TRBD1. Trimming cost V 2 bases and J 6 bases; bases outside gene matches: 12. The CDR3 has 16 residues. Germline values: CDR1 MGHDK, CDR2 SYGVNS. The CDR3 loop is CASSENGEGGGDGYTF. As DNA, the CDR3 is TGTGCCAGCAGTGAAAATGGCGAAGGGGGCGGCGATGGCTACACCTTC.

V usage is TRBV6-6 and J usage is TRBJ2-1, with a tentative D call TRBD1 (6 bases). The ends were cut back, 8 bases at V and 7 bases at J, with 9 bases in the middle. Germline CDR1 is MNHNY and CDR2 is SVGAGI (reference sequence). This CDR3 contains 11 residues. CDR3 sequence: CASRRGNEQFF. CDR3 DNA: TGTGCCAGCCGCAGGGGTAATGAGCAGTTCTTC.

The J gene is TRBJ2-5, the V gene TRBV11-2, with 7 bases lining up with TRBD2. The CDR3 runs to 14 residues. Germline CDR1 and CDR2: SGHAT and FQNNGV. V lost 5 bases, J lost 2 bases, and 5 bases stayed unmatched. The CDR3 coding sequence is TGTGCCAGCAGCCTGGGGGGGATGCAAGAGACCCAGTACTTC. It is translated as CASSLGGMQETQYF.

The chain joins TRBV5-1 to TRBJ1-4; tentative D call: TRBD1 (6 bases). The V end was cut by 0 bases, the J end by 8 bases, with 11 bases between. This CDR3 spans 14 amino acids. The V gene's germline CDR1 is SGHRS and CDR2 YFSETQ. The CDR3 nucleotides are TGCGCCAGCAGCTTGGGGCAGGGGTGGGAAAAACTGTTTTTT. It specifies CASSLGQGWEKLFF.

The rearrangement uses TRBV5-1 and TRBJ1-4, with 7 bases fitting TRBD1. Losses at the gene ends were 4 bases for V and 7 bases for J; bases not matched to a gene: 16. The CDR3 runs 17 residues. Germline V gene sequence: CDR1 SGHRS, CDR2 YFSETQ. CDR3 sequence reads: CASSRPRQGIGVEKLFF. In DNA, the CDR3 is TGCGCCAGCAGCCGACCCCGACAGGGTATTGGGGTTGAAAAACTGTTTTTT.

V gene TRBV30 combines with J gene TRBJ1-6; D gene ambiguous. Germline CDR1 GTSNPN, CDR2 SVGIG (reference sequence). The CDR3 loop spans 18 amino acids. Trimming removed 0 bases at V and 0 bases at J, with 15 bases between. CDR3 loop: CAWSVYSLKTSYNSPLHF. CDR3 DNA sequence: TGTGCCTGGAGTGTCTACAGTCTTAAGACCTCCTATAATTCACCCCTCCACTTT.

The chain combines TRBV6-5 with TRBJ1-4; no definite D call. The CDR3 length is 15 residues. Germline lookup yields CDR1 MNHEY and CDR2 SVGAGI. The ends were cut back, 8 bases at V and 3 bases at J, with 16 bases in the middle. The CDR3 nucleotides are TGTGCCAGCCGGACCGGGGAGGTGTCTAATGAAAAACTGTTTTTT. It is translated as CASRTGEVSNEKLFF.

The chain joins TRBV6-5 to TRBJ1-1, with D unclear. The CDR3 extends over 12 amino acids. Trimming stripped 6 bases from V and 7 bases from J, with 12 bases between. In germline, CDR1 is MNHEY, CDR2 SVGAGI. This CDR3 reads CASRRREYEAFF. CDR3 bases: TGTGCCAGCAGAAGGAGAGAATATGAAGCTTTCTTT.

The chain uses TRBV7-2 and TRBJ2-5; D possibly corresponds to TRBD1 (5 bases). V was clipped by 5 bases and J by 4 bases, with 11 bases between them. Germline assignment: CDR1 SGHTA and CDR2 FQGNSA. This CDR3 is 13 amino acids long. The CDR3 DNA follows: TGTGCCAGCAGCCCTCTGACAGCAGAGACCCAGTACTTC. This sequence encodes CASSPLTAETQYF.

The chain has TRBV14 and TRBJ1-6; no definite D call. Germline assignment: CDR1 SGHDN and CDR2 FVKESK. Deletions cut 0 bases from V and 10 bases from J, with 13 bases between. The CDR3 spans 15 residues. The CDR3 coding sequence is TGTGCCAGCAGCCAAGAGTCGGGTGGTGGATCACCCCTCCACTTT. This translates into CASSQESGGGSPLHF.

The rearrangement joins TRBV30 to TRBJ2-2; no clear D gene. V was cut by 0 bases and J by 3 bases, with 11 bases left in between. The CDR3 contains 15 residues. In germline, CDR1 is GTSNPN, CDR2 SVGIG (reference sequence). The DNA of the CDR3 is TGTGCCTGGAGTGTACAGATACACGACACCGGGGAGCTGTTTTTT. It encodes CAWSVQIHDTGELFF. Looking up the rest from reference TRBV30 and TRBJ2-2 gives the full variable domain: SQTIHQWPATLVQPVGSPLSLECTVEGTSNPNLYWYRQAAGRGLQLLFYSVGIGQISSEVPQNLSASRPQDRQFILSSKKLLLSDSGFYLCAWSVQIHDTGELFFGEGSRLTVL.

The chain carries TRBV14 and TRBJ1-2; D is unclear. The CDR3 is 15 amino acids. Germline V lookup: CDR1 SGHDN, CDR2 FVKESK. V was shortened by 1 base and J by 8 bases, with 17 bases between the two germline ends. CDR3 region: CASSQGVARIEGYTF. The DNA for the CDR3 is TGTGCCAGCAGCCAAGGGGTCGCCAGGATTGAGGGCTACACCTTC.

V is TRBV6-5 and J is TRBJ2-7; D is possibly TRBD2 (6 bases). V was trimmed by 2 bases and J by 1 base, leaving 12 bases between them. Germline V gene lookup returns CDR1 MNHEY and CDR2 SVGAGI. The CDR3 consists of 15 residues. The CDR3 sequence is CASSYDLRGSYEQYF. CDR3 nucleotides: TGTGCCAGCAGTTACGACCTACGGGGGTCCTACGAGCAGTACTTC.

The chain combines TRBV14 with TRBJ2-7, with TRBD1 matching over 10 bases. Germline CDR1 SGHDN, CDR2 FVKESK. J lost 5 bases, V lost 7 bases, and 8 bases had no gene match. This CDR3 comprises 14 residues. The CDR3 is CASTPGQGSDEQYF. The CDR3 nucleotides are TGTGCCAGCACGCCGGGACAGGGGTCTGACGAGCAGTACTTC.

This clone appeared once. The chain has TRBV7-2 and TRBJ1-2, with 10 bases identical to TRBD1. Germline V gene data show CDR1 as SGHTA and CDR2 as FQGNSA. The CDR3 consists of 13 residues. V was clipped by 4 bases and J by 6 bases; unmatched bases: 2. In DNA form, the CDR3 reads TGTGCCAGCAGCTACGACAGGGGGCATGGCTACACCTTC. This sequence encodes CASSYDRGHGYTF.

The chain carries TRBV7-2 and TRBJ2-5; D not resolved. With 2 bases removed from V and 0 bases from J, the gap between germline ends came to 4 bases. The CDR3 is 13 amino acids. Germline assignment: CDR1 SGHTA and CDR2 FQGNSA. The chain's CDR3 is CASSLSDQETQYF. The CDR3 coding sequence is TGTGCCAGCAGCTTATCTGACCAAGAGACCCAGTACTTC.

The rearrangement uses TRBV6-5 and TRBJ1-2; D is undetermined. Germline CDR1 is MNHEY and CDR2 is SVGAGI. The CDR3 runs 13 residues. The V end was cut by 5 bases, the J end by 4 bases, with 11 bases between. The CDR3 DNA follows: TGTGCCAGCAGTCCCACAGTTCTCTATGGCTACACCTTC. Encoded protein: CASSPTVLYGYTF.

The chain recombines TRBV15 with TRBJ2-7, with TRBD1 matching 7 bases. Trimming took 5 bases from V and 3 from J; bases not matched to a gene: 7. The germline V gene encodes CDR1 LNHNV and CDR2 YYDKDF (reference sequence). The CDR3 has 14 residues. CDR3 sequence (DNA): TGTGCCACCAGCCGAGGGACAGTCCTCTACGAGCAGTACTTC. Its protein product is CATSRGTVLYEQYF.

The chain joins TRBV27 to TRBJ2-3; no firm D call. CDR3 size: 18 residues. V was cut by 0 bases and J by 2 bases, with 18 bases left in between. Germline V lookup: CDR1 MNHEY, CDR2 SMNVEV (reference sequence). The CDR3 DNA follows: TGTGCCAGCAGTTTATCGACTTATCTGGCAGACTCCACAGATACGCAGTATTTT. This sequence encodes CASSLSTYLADSTDTQYF.

The table lists this clone with a few counts. The chain carries TRBV4-3 and TRBJ1-3; D unclear. CDR3 size: 16 residues. CDR1 and CDR2 (germline): LGHNA, YSLEER. V lost 4 bases and J 4 bases, leaving 17 bases between the germline ends. This CDR3 is CASSPPGLPGGNTIYF. The CDR3 bases are TGCGCCAGCAGCCCTCCAGGTCTCCCGGGGGGAAACACCATATATTTT.

V and J are TRBV7-9 and TRBJ2-7; no definite D call. CDR3 length: 14 residues. Per germline, CDR1 SEHNR and CDR2 FQNEAQ (reference sequence). V was clipped by 5 bases and J by 0 bases, with 11 bases between them. In nucleotides, the CDR3 is TGTGCCAGCAGCCCCCGAGGCACCTCCTACGAGCAGTACTTC. Residues: CASSPRGTSYEQYF. Full variable domain (remainder filled in from reference TRBV7-9 and TRBJ2-7): DTGVSQNPRHKITKRGQNVTFRCDPISEHNRLYWYRQTLGQGPEFLTYFQNEAQLEKSRLLSDRFSAERPKGSFSTLEIQRTEQGDSAMYLCASSPRGTSYEQYFGPGTRLTVT.

This chain links TRBV5-6 with TRBJ1-5; D is uncertain. V lost 2 bases, J lost 1 base, and 10 bases lay in between. CDR3 size: 15 residues. The germline V gene has CDR1 SGHDT and CDR2 YYEEEE. CDR3 protein: CASSFGGISNQPQHF. As DNA, the CDR3 is TGTGCCAGCAGCTTTGGAGGAATAAGCAATCAGCCCCAGCATTTT.